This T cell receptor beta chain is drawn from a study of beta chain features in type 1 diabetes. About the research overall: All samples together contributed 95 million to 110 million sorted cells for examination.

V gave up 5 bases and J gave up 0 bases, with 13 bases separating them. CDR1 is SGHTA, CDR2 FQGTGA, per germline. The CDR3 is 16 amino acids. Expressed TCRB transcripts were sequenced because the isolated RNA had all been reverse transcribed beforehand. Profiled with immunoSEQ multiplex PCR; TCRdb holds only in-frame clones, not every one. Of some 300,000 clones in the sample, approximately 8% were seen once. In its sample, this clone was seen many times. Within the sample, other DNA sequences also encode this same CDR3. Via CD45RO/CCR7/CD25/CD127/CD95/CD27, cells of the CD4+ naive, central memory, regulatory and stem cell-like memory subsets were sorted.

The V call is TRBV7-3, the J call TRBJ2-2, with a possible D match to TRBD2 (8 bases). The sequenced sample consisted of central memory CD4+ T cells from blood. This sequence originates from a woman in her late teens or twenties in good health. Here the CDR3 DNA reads TGTGCCAGCAGCCCAGGGGGACTAGCGAACACCGGGGAGCTGTTTTTT. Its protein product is CASSPGGLANTGELFF.